This TCR beta chain was retrieved from a study of Tregs in tolerant kidney transplant recipients. CDR3 size: 15 residues. Germline CDR1 is SGHNT and CDR2 is YYREEE (reference sequence). V was clipped by 4 bases and J by 4 bases; unmatched bases: 4. The nonmyeloablative bone marrow transplants came from related graft donors, with transient mixed chimerism. Unstimulated Tregs (CD4+CD25+CD127-) and CD4+CD25- non-Tregs were sorted from PBMCs. Data came from immunoSEQ multiplex PCR; TCRdb stores just in-frame clones and leaves some out. The sample records tens of thousands of clones, roughly 90% being singletons. A word on this clone: The antigen is not known.

Study outcomes and limitations: Biological reproducibility was not directly addressed in this study.

V and J are TRBV5-4 and TRBJ2-7, with 14 bases that match TRBD2. The sequencing here drew on CD4+ T cells from blood (PBMCs), taken 24 months after the transplant. This clonotype was sampled from a human patient who received a combined kidney and bone marrow transplant. A subset of T cells may come from the graft donor. In nucleotides, the CDR3 is TGTGCCAGCAGCCTCGGACTAGCGGGGGGTTACGAGCAGTACTTC. This translates into CASSLGLAGGYEQYF.